This is a list of T cell receptor beta chains from one sample in a study of T-cell reconstitution after alpha-beta-depleted transplantation in children. TCRdb reanalysed the PCR reads using MiXCR and keeps one entry per CDR3 protein. The table shows hundreds of thousands of distinct CDR3 sequences, with 15% to 20% occurring only once. Here the sequenced sample was PBMCs, mostly from graft donor cells, taken 360 days after TCRalphabeta/CD19-depleted stem cell transplant. Receptors were obtained from a boy in the first two years of life who had a stem cell transplant for Wiskott-Aldrich syndrome, so the T cells may come from the graft donor. Both conserved end residues are part of each CDR3. The D gene is left open where the match is weak. Clone size is not always given. Where it is, it says once, few, many or a class for expanded clones.

CASSPGQGKVGTEAFF	TGTGCCAGCAGTCCCGGACAGGGGAAGGTGGGGACTGAAGCTTTCTTT	TRBD1	few	TRBV12-3/TRBV12-4	TRBJ1-1	16
CASSIPWDGYNEKLFF	TGTGCCAGCAGCATACCATGGGACGGATATAATGAAAAACTGTTTTTT	-	-	TRBV5-5	TRBJ1-4	16
CASSLDGTGAHIQYF	TGTGCCAGCAGCTTGGACGGGACAGGGGCTCACATTCAGTACTTC	TRBD1	-	TRBV5-6	TRBJ2-4	15
CASSPDRGQYF	TGTGCCAGCAGCCCTGACAGGGGGCAGTACTTC	TRBD1	once	TRBV7-8	TRBJ2-7	11
CASSGIRLLNTEAFF	TGCGCCAGCAGTGGGATACGCCTATTGAACACTGAAGCTTTCTTT	-	few	TRBV10-2	TRBJ1-1	15
CASSSRTGGSETQYF	TGTGCCAGCAGCTCAAGGACAGGGGGGTCGGAGACCCAGTACTTC	TRBD1	-	TRBV14	TRBJ2-5	15
CASSPPGNTYGYTF	TGTGCCAGCAGCCCCCCCGGGAACACCTATGGCTACACCTTC	-	few	TRBV7-9	TRBJ1-2	14
CAIRELAGADTQYF	TGTGCCATCAGGGAGCTAGCGGGGGCAGATACGCAGTATTTT	TRBD2	many	TRBV10-3	TRBJ2-3	14
CASSHPREGTIHTDTQYF	TGTGCCAGCAGCCACCCGCGGGAGGGTACGATTCACACAGATACGCAGTATTTT	TRBD2	-	TRBV3-1	TRBJ2-3	18
CSVVPRLAGGYNEQFF	TGCAGCGTTGTTCCCCGACTAGCGGGGGGCTACAATGAGCAGTTCTTC	TRBD2	-	TRBV29-1	TRBJ2-1	16
CASSLLAGPLGETQYF	TGTGCCAGCAGCTTGCTGGCAGGACCACTAGGGGAGACCCAGTACTTC	-	-	TRBV5-5	TRBJ2-5	16
CASSTSLRGHGANVLTF	TGTGCCAGCAGTACATCCCTCCGGGGTCATGGGGCCAACGTCCTGACTTTC	-	-	TRBV12-3/TRBV12-4	TRBJ2-6	17
CSANDRVRVGETQYF	TGCAGTGCTAATGACAGGGTAAGGGTCGGAGAGACCCAGTACTTC	TRBD1	-	TRBV20-1	TRBJ2-5	15
CASSYVNTEAFF	TGTGCCAGCAGTTACGTGAACACTGAAGCTTTCTTT	-	-	TRBV12-3/TRBV12-4	TRBJ1-1	12
CASSLLGPHTGELFF	TGTGCCAGCAGCTTATTAGGGCCTCACACCGGGGAGCTGTTTTTT	-	few	TRBV7-7	TRBJ2-2	15
CASRRDSYTGELFF	TGTGCCAGCAGAAGGGACTCTTACACCGGGGAGCTGTTTTTT	-	-	TRBV12-3/TRBV12-4	TRBJ2-2	14
CSARDRNGEFPYEQYF	TGCAGTGCTAGAGATAGGAACGGAGAGTTTCCCTACGAGCAGTACTTC	-	few	TRBV20-1	TRBJ2-7	16
CASHVYEQYF	TGTGCCAGCCATGTGTACGAGCAGTACTTC	-	once	TRBV7-9	TRBJ2-7	10
CASSRDGANYGYTF	TGCGCCAGCAGTCGGGACGGAGCTAACTATGGCTACACCTTC	-	many	TRBV5-1	TRBJ1-2	14
CATSISDGNEQFF	TGTGCCACCAGCATTAGTGACGGCAATGAGCAGTTCTTC	-	few	TRBV15	TRBJ2-1	13
CATSERQGRNEQFF	TGTGCCACCAGTGAACGACAGGGACGGAATGAGCAGTTCTTC	TRBD1	few	TRBV24-1	TRBJ2-1	14
CASSLYVGRISYNEQFF	TGTGCCAGCAGCTTATATGTCGGAAGGATCTCCTACAATGAGCAGTTCTTC	-	-	TRBV11-2	TRBJ2-1	17
CASSPLGTVQETQYF	TGTGCCAGCAGCCCCTTGGGTACGGTCCAAGAGACCCAGTACTTC	-	-	TRBV7-7	TRBJ2-5	15